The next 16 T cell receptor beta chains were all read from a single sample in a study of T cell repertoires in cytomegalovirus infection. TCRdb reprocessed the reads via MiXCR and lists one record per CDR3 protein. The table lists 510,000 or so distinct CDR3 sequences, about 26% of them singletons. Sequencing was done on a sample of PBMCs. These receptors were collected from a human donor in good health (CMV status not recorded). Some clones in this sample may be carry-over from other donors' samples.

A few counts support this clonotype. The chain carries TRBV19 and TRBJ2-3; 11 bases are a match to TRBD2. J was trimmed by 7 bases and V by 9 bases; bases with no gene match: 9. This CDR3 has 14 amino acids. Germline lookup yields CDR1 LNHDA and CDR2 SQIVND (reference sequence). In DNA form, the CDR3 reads TGTGCCAGCTTACAGACTAGCGGGATTCATACGCAGTATTTT. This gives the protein CASLQTSGIHTQYF.

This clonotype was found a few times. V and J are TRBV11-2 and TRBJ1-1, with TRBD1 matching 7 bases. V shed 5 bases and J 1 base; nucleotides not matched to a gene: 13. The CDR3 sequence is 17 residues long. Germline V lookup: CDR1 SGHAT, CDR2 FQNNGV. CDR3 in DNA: TGTGCCAGCAGCCCAAGACGGACAGGTACAAGGAACACTGAAGCTTTCTTT. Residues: CASSPRRTGTRNTEAFF.

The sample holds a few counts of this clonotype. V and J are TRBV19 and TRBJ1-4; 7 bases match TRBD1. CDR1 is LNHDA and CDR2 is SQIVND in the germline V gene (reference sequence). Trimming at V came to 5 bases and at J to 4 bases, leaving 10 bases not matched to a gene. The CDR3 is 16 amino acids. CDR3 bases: TGTGCCAGTAGTCCCAGGACAGGTGTGGGTAATGAAAAACTGTTTTTT. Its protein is CASSPRTGVGNEKLFF.

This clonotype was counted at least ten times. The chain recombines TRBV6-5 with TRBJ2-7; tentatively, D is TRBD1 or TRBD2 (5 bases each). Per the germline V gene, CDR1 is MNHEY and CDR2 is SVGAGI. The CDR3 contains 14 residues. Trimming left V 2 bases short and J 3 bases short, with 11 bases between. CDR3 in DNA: TGTGCCAGCAGTTACCCGGGACGGCTCTACGAGCAGTACTTC. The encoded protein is CASSYPGRLYEQYF.

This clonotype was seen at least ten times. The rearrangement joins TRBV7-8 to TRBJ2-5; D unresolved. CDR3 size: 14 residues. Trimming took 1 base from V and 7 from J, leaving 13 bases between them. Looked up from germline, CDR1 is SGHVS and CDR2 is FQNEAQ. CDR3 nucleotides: TGTGCCAGCAGCTTAGAATTATTATGGGGGACCCAGTACTTC. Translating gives CASSLELLWGTQYF. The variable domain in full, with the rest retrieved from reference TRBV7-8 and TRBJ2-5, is GAGVSQSPRYKVAKRGQDVALRCDPISGHVSLFWYQQALGQGPEFLTYFQNEAQLDKSGLPSDRFFAERPEGSVSTLKIQRTQQEDSAVYLCASSLELLWGTQYFGPGTRLLVL.

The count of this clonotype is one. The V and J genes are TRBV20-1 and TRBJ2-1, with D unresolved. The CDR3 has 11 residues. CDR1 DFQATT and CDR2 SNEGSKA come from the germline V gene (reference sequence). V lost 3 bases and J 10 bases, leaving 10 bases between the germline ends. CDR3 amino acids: CSARVVGEQFF. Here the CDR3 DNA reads TGCAGTGCTAGGGTCGTAGGGGAGCAGTTCTTC.

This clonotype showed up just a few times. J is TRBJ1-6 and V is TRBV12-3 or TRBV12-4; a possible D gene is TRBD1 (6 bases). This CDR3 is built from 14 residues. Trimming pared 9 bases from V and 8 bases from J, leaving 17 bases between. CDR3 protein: CASWERGVDSPLHF. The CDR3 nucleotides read TGTGCCAGTTGGGAAAGGGGGGTCGATTCACCCCTCCACTTT.

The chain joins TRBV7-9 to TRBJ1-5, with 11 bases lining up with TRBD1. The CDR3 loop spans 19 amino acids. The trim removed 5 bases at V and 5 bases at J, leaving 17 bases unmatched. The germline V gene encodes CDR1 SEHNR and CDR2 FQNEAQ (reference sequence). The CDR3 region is CASSTWALDRGRSHQPQHF. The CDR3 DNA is TGTGCCAGCAGCACCTGGGCACTGGACAGGGGGCGAAGTCATCAGCCCCAGCATTTT.

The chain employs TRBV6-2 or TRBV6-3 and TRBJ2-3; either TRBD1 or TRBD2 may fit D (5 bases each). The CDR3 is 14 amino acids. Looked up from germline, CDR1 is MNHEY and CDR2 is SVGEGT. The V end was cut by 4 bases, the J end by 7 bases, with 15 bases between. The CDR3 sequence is CASSSGPSGNTQYF. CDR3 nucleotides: TGTGCCAGCAGTTCGGGACCGTCCGGAAATACGCAGTATTTT.

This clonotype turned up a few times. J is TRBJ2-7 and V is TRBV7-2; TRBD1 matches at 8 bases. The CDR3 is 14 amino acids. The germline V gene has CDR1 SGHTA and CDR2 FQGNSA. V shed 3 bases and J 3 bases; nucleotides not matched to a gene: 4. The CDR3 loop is CASSFDRGGYEQYF. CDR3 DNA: TGTGCCAGCAGCTTTGACAGGGGAGGCTACGAGCAGTACTTC.

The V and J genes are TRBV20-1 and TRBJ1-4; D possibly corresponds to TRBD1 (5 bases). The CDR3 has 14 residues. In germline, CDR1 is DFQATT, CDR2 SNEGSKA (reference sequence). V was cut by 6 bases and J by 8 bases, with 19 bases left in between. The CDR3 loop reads CSAPGGGVWEKLFF. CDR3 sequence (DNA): TGCAGTGCCCCCGGGGGTGGGGTCTGGGAAAAACTGTTTTTT.

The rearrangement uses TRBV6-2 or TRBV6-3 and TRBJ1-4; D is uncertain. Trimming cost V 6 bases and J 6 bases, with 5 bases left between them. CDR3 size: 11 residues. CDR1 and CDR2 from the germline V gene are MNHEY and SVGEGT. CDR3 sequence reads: CASSAHEKLFF. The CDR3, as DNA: TGTGCCAGCAGCGCTCATGAAAAACTGTTTTTT.

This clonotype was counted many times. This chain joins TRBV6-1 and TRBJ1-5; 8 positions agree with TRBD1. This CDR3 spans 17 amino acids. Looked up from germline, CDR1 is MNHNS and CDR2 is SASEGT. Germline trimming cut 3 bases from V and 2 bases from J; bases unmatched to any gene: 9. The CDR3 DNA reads TGTGCCAGCAGTGACCGACAGGGGATTATGGGCAATCAGCCCCAGCATTTT. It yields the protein CASSDRQGIMGNQPQHF.

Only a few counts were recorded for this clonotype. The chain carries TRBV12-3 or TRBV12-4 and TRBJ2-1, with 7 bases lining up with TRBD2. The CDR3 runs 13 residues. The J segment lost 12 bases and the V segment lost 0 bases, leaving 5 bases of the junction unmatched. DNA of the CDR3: TGTGCCAGCAGTTTAGCGCTGTCGGGAGGGCAGTTCTTC. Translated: CASSLALSGGQFF.

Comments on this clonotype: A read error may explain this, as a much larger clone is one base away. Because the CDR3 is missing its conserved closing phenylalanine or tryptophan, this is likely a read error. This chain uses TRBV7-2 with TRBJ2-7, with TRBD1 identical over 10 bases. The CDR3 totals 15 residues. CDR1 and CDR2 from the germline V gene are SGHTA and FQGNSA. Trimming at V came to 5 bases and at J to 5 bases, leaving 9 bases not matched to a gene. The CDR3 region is CASSLRGGQGHEQYS. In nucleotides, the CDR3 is TGTGCCAGCAGCCTCCGAGGGGGACAGGGGCACGAGCAGTACTCC.

Here the CDR3 DNA reads TGTGCCAGCAGCCTTGGACAGGGGGAGGAGACCCAGTACTTC. Translating it yields CASSLGQGEETQYF. The V gene is TRBV11-2, the J gene TRBJ2-5; TRBD1 agrees at 10 bases. The J segment lost 5 bases and the V segment lost 5 bases, leaving 5 bases of the junction unmatched. The CDR3 totals 14 residues. CDR1 and CDR2 (germline): SGHAT, FQNNGV.